This T cell receptor (beta chain) was identified during a study of T cells in Graves' hyperthyroidism and ophthalmopathy. The germline CDR1 and CDR2 sequences are MDHEN and SYDVKM. CDR3 size: 16 residues. Trimming shortened V by 2 bases and J by 6 bases, and 17 bases separated the two germline ends. Absence of ophthalmopathy progression within 18 months defined stable Graves' hyperthyroidism. General observations from the study: Ophthalmopathy prediction by the model preceded onset by a median roughly 6 months. Blood shared most expanded thyroid clonotypes above 0.001.

Using RNA transcripts as the source, TCR beta CDR3 regions were amplified. The HTBI primer set drove a first-round RT-PCR of the TCR CDR3. One entry per CDR3 protein, called by TCRdb with MiXCR from the multiplex PCR reads. The data hold roughly 200,000 distinct CDR3 sequences, with approximately 16% observed a single time. With respect to this clonotype: Antigen: not known.

Sequenced input: blood. The chain employs TRBV28 and TRBJ1-5; D not resolved. The TCR originated in a man aged 35-49 years with Graves' hyperthyroidism. The CDR3 coding sequence is TGTGCCAGCAGTTTAGAAGCAAGGCGGGAGATTCAGCCCCAGCATTTT. Amino acid sequence: CASSLEARREIQPQHF.